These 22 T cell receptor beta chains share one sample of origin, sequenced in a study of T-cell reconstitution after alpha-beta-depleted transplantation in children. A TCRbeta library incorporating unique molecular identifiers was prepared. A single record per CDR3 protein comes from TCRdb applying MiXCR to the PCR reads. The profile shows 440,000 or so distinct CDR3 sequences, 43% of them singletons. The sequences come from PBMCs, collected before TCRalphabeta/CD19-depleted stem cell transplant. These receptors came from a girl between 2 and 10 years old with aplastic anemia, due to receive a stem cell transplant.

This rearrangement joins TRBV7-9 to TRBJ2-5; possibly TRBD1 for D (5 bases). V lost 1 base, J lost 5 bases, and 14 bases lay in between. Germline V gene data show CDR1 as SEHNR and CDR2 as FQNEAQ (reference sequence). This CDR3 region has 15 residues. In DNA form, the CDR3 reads TGTGCCAGCAGCTTAGGGCAGGGCCTAAGGGAGACCCAGTACTTC. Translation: CASSLGQGLRETQYF.

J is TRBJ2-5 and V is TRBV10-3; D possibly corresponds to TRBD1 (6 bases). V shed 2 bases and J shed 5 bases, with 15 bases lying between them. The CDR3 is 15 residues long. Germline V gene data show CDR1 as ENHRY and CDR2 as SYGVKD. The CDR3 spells CAISEMQGWPETQYF. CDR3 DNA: TGTGCCATCAGTGAGATGCAGGGGTGGCCGGAGACCCAGTACTTC.

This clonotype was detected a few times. The CDR3 is CASRSQTAPYAEQFF. The CDR3 coding sequence is TGTGCCAGCAGAAGCCAGACCGCACCCTACGCTGAGCAGTTCTTC. The V and J genes are TRBV6-2 or TRBV6-3 and TRBJ2-1; D unresolved. The V end lost 6 bases, the J end lost 9 bases, and 21 bases lay between the germline ends. Per germline, CDR1 MNHEY and CDR2 SVGEGT. This CDR3 is 15 amino acids long.

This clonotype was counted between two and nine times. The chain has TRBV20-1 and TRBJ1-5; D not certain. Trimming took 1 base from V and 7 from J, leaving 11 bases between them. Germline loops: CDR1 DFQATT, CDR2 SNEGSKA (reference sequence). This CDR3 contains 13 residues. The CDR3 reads CSARVQRRQPQHF. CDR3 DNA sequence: TGCAGTGCTAGAGTCCAAAGGAGGCAGCCCCAGCATTTT.

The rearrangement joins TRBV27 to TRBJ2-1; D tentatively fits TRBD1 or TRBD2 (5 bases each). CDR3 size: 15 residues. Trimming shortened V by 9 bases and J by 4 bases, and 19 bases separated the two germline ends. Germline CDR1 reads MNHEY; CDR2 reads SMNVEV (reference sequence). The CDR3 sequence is CASSRDPSRYNEQFF. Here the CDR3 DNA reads TGTGCCAGTTCCCGGGACCCCTCCCGATACAATGAGCAGTTCTTC.

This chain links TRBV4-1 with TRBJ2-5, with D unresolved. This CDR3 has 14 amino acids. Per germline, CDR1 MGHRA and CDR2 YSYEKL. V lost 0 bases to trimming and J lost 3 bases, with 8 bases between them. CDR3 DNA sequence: TGCGCCAGCAGCCAAGATCGAGGAGAAGAGACCCAGTACTTC. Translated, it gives CASSQDRGEETQYF.

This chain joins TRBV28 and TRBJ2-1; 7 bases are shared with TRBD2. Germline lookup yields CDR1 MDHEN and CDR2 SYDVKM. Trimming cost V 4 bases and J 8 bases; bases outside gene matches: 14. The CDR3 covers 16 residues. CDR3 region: CASSSSTSLVVYEQFF. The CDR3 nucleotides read TGTGCCAGCAGTTCGTCGACTAGCCTGGTTGTGTATGAGCAGTTCTTC.

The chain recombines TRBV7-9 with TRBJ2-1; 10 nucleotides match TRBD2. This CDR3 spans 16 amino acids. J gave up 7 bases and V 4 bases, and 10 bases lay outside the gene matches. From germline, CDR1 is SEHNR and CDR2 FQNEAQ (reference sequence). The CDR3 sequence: CASSSYSSGSINEQFF. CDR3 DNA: TGTGCCAGCAGCTCATACTCTAGCGGGAGCATAAATGAGCAGTTCTTC. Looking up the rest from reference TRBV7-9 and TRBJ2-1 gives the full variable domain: DTGVSQNPRHKITKRGQNVTFRCDPISEHNRLYWYRQTLGQGPEFLTYFQNEAQLEKSRLLSDRFSAERPKGSFSTLEIQRTEQGDSAMYLCASSSYSSGSINEQFFGPGTRLTVL.

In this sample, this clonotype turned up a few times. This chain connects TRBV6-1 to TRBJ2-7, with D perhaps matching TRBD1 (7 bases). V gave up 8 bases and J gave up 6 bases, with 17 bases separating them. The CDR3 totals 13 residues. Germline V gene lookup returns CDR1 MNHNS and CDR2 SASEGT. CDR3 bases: TGTGCCAGCGACCGGACCCAGGGGGGCGAGCAGTACTTC. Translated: CASDRTQGGEQYF.

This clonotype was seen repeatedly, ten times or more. The CDR3 region has the DNA TGCAGCGTTGAAGCCCGGACGGCCAAAGAGACCCAGTACTTC. It yields the protein CSVEARTAKETQYF. The rearrangement links TRBV29-1 to TRBJ2-5, with D uncertain. The CDR3 is made up of 14 amino acids. Germline assignment: CDR1 SQVTM and CDR2 ANQGSEA. V was trimmed by 1 base and J by 3 bases, leaving 12 bases between them.

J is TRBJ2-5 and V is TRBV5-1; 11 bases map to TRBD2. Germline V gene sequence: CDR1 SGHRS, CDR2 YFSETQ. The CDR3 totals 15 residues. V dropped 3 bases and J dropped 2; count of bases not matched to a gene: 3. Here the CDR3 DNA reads TGCGCCAGCAGCTACGGGACTAGCGGACAAGAGACCCAGTACTTC. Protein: CASSYGTSGQETQYF.

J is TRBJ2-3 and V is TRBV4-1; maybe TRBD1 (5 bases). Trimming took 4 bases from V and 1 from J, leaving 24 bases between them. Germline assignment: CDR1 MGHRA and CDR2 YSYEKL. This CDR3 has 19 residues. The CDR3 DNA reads TGCGCCAGCAGCCTAAATATCAGGCCCCAGGGTGTCGGCACAGATACGCAGTATTTT. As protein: CASSLNIRPQGVGTDTQYF.

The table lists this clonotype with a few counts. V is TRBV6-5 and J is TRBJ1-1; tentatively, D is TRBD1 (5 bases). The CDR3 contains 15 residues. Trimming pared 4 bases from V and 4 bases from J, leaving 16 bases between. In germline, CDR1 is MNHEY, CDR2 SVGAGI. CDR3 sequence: CASSWGEGGGTEAFF. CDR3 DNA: TGTGCCAGCAGTTGGGGGGAGGGTGGGGGCACTGAAGCTTTCTTT.

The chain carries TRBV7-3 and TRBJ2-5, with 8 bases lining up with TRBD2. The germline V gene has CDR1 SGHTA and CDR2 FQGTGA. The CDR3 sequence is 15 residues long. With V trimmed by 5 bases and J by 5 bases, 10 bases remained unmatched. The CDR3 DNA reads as TGTGCCAGCAGCCCGCCGCGGGGGGCAGGGGAGACCCAGTACTTC. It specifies CASSPPRGAGETQYF.

The CDR3 loop reads CSAPKSFGSLGTEAFF. CDR3 bases: TGCAGTGCTCCCAAGTCCTTCGGGAGCCTGGGAACTGAAGCTTTCTTT. The chain carries TRBV20-1 and TRBJ1-1, with D uncertain. The CDR3 is 16 residues long. The V end was cut by 5 bases, the J end by 5 bases, with 24 bases between. Germline values: CDR1 DFQATT, CDR2 SNEGSKA (reference sequence).

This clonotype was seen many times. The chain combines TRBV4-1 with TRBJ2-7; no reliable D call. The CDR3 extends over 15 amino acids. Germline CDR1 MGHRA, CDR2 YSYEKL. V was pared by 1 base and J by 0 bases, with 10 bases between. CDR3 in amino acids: CASSQALGSSYEQYF. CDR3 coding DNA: TGCGCCAGCAGCCAAGCCCTAGGCTCCTCCTACGAGCAGTACTTC.

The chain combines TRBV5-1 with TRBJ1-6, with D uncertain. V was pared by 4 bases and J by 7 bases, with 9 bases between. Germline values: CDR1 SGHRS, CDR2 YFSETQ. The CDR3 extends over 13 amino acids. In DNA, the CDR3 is TGCGCCAGCAGCAGGGCTGAGAATTCACCCCTCCACTTT. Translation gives CASSRAENSPLHF.

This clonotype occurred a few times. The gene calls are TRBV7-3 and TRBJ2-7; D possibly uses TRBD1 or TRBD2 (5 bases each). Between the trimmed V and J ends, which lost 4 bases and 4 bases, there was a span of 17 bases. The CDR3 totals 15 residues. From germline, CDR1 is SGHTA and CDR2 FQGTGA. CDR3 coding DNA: TGTGCCAGCAGCTCGGGACGGGTGGGTCCGTACGAGCAGTACTTC. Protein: CASSSGRVGPYEQYF.

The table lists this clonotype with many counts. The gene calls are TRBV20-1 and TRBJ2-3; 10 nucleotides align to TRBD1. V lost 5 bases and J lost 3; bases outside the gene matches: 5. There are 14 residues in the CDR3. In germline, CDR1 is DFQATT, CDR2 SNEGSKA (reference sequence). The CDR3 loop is CSAVGTGVTDTQYF. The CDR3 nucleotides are TGCAGTGCTGTTGGGACAGGGGTGACAGATACGCAGTATTTT.

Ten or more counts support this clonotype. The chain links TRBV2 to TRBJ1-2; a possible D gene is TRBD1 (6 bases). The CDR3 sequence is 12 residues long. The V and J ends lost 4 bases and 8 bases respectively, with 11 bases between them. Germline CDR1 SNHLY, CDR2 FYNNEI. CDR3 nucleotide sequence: TGTGCCAGCAGTGGGAACAGGGAAGGCTACACCTTC. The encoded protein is CASSGNREGYTF.

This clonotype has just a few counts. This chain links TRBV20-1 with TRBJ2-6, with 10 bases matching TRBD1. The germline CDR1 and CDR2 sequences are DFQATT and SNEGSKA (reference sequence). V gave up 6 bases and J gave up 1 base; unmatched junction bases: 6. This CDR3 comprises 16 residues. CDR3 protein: CSADGTGASGANVLTF. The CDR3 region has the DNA TGCAGTGCGGATGGGACAGGGGCGTCTGGGGCCAACGTCCTGACTTTC.

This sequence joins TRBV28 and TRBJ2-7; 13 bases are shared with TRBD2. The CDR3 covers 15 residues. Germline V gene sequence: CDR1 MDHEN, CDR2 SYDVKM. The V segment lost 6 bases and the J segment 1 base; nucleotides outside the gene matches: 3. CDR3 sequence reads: CASRWTSGRSYEQYF. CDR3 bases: TGTGCCAGCAGGTGGACTAGCGGGAGATCCTACGAGCAGTACTTC.